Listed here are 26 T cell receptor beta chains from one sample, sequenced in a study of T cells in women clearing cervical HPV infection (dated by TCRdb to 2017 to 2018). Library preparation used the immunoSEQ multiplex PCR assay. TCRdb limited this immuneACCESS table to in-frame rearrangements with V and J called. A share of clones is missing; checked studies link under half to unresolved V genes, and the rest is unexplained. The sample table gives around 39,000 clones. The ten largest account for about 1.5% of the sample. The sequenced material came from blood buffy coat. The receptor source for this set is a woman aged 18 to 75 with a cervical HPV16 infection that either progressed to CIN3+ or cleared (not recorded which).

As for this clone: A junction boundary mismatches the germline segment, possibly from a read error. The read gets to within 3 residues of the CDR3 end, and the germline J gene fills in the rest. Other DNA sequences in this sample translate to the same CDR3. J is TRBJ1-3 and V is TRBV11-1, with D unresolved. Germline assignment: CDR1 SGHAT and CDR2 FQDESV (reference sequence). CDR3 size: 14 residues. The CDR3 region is CASSLENRGNTIYF. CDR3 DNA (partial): TGTGCCAGCAGCTTAGAGAACAGAGGAAACACG.

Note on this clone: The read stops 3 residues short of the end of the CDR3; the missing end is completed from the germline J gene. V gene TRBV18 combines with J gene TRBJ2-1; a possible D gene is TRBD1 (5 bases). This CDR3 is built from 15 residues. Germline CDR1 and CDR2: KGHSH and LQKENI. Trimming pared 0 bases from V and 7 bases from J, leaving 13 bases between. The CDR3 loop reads CASSPPNRIMNEQFF. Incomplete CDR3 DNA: TGTGCCAGCTCACCACCGAACAGGATAATGAATGAG.

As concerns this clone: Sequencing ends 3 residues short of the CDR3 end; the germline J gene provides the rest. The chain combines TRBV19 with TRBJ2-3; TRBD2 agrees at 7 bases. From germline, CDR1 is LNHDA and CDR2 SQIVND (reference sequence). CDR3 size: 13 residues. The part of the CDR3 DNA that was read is TGTGCCAGTAGTATAGCTCCGGGGAGGGCG. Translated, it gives CASSIAPGRA. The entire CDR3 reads CASSIAPGRAQYF.

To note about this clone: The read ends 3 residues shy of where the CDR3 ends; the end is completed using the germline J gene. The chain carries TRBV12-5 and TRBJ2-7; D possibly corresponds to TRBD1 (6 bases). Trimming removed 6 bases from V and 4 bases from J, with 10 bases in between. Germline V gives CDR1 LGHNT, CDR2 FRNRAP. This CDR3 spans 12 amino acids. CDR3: CASGAGVYEQYF. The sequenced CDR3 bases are TGTGCTAGTGGGGCAGGGGTTTACGAG.

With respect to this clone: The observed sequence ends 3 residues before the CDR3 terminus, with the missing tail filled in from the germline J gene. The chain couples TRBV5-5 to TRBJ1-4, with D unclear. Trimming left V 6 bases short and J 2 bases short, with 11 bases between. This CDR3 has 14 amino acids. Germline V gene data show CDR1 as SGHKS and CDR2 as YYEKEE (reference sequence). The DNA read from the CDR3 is TGTGCCAGCACCCCAGGCCCCACTAATGAAAAA. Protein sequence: CASTPGPTNEK. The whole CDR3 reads CASTPGPTNEKLFF. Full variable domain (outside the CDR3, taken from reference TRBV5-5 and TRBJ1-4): DAGVTQSPTHLIKTRGQQVTLRCSPISGHKSVSWYQQVLGQGPQFIFQYYEKEERGRGNFPDRFSARQFPNYSSELNVNALLLGDSALYLCASTPGPTNEKLFFGSGTQLSVL.

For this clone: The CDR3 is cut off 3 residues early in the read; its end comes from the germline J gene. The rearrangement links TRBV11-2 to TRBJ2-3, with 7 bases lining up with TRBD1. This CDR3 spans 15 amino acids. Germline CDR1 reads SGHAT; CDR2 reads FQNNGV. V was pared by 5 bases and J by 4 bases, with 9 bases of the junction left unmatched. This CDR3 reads CASSDRAKGADTQYF. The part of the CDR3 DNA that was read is TGTGCCAGCAGCGACAGGGCGAAAGGAGCAGATACG. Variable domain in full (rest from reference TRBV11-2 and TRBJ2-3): EAGVAQSPRYKIIEKRQSVAFWCNPISGHATLYWYQQILGQGPKLLIQFQNNGVVDDSQLPKDRFSAERLKGVDSTLKIQPAKLEDSAVYLCASSDRAKGADTQYFGPGTRLTVL.

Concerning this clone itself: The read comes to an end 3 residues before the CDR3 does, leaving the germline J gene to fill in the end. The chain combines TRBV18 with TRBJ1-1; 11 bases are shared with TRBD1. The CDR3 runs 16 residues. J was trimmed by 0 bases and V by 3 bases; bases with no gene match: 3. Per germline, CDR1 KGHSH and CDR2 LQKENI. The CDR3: CASSPGQGVMNTEAFF. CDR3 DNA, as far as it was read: TGTGCCAGCTCACCGGGACAGGGGGTAATGAACACTGAA.

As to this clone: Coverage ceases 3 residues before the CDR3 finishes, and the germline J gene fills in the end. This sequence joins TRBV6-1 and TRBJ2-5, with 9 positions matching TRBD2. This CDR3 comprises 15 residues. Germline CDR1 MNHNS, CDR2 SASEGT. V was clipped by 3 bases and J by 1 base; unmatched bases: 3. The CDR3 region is CASSDQAGGQETQYF. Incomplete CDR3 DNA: TGTGCCAGCAGTGACCAAGCGGGGGGCCAAGAGACC.

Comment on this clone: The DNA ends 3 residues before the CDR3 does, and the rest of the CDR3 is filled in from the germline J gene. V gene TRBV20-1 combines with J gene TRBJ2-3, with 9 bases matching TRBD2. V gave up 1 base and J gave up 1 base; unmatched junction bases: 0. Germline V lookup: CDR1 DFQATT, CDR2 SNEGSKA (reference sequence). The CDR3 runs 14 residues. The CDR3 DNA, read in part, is TGCAGTGCTAGAGGCGGGGGGGGCACAGATACG. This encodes CSARGGGGTDT. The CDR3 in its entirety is CSARGGGGTDTQYF.

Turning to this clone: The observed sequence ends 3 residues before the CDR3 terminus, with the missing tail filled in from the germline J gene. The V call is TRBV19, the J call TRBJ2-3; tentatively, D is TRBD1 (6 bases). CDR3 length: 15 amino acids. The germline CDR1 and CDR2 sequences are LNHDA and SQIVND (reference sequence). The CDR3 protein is CASSYPGVRGQPQYF. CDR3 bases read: TGTGCCAGTAGTTATCCAGGGGTAAGGGGTCAGCCG.

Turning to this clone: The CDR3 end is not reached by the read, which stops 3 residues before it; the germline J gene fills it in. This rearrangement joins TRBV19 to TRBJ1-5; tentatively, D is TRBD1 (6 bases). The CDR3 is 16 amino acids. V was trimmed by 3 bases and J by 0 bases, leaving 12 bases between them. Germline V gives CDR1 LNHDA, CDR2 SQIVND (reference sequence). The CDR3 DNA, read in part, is TGTGCCAGTAGTATTGGGACACCGTATAGCAATCAGCCC. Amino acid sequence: CASSIGTPYSNQP. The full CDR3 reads CASSIGTPYSNQPQHF.

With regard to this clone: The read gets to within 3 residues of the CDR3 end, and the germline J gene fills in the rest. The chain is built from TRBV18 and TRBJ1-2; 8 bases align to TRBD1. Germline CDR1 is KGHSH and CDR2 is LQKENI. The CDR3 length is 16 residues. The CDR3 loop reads CASSQGTGHRTDTYTF. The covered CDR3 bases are TGTGCCAGCTCTCAAGGGACAGGCCATCGCACAGATACC.

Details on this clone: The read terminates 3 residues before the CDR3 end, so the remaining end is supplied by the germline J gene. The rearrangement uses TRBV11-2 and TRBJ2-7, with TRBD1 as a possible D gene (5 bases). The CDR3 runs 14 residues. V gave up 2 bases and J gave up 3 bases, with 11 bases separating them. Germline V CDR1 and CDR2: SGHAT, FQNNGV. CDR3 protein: CASSLQGINYEQYF. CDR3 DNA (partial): TGTGCCAGCAGCTTACAGGGCATTAACTACGAG.

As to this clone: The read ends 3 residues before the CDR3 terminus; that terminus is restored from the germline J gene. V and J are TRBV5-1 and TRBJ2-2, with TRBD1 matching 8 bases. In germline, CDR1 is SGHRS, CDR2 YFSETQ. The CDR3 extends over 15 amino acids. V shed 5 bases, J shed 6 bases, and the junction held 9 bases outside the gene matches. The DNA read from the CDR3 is TGCGCCAGCAGACCTGGACAGGGTAGTCCCGGGGAG. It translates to CASRPGQGSPGE. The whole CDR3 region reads CASRPGQGSPGELFF.

The CDR3 here is CASSETPGFSAGTDTQYF. The CDR3 DNA, read in part, is TGTGCCAGCAGTGAAACCCCAGGCTTTTCCGCCGGCACAGATACG. The rearrangement joins TRBV6-1 to TRBJ2-3; D call uncertain. Read data end 3 residues before the CDR3 end; the end is taken from the germline J gene. The V end lost 2 bases, the J end lost 1 base, and 19 bases lay between the germline ends. The CDR3 runs 18 residues. The germline gives CDR1 MNHNS, CDR2 SASEGT.

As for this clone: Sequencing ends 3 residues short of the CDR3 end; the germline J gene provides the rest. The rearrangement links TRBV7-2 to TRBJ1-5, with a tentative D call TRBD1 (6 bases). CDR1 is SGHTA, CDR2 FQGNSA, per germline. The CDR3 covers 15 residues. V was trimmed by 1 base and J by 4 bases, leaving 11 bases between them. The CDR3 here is CASSLGAGDNQPQHF. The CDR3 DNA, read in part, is TGTGCCAGCAGCTTAGGGGCAGGGGATAATCAGCCC.

CDR3 DNA, as far as it was read: TGCGCCAGCAGCTTGGCCGGGACAGGGACCCGCACTGAA. Its protein product is CASSLAGTGTRTE. The full CDR3 protein reads CASSLAGTGTRTEAFF. This chain uses TRBV5-1 with TRBJ1-1; 9 positions agree with TRBD1. The CDR3 is cut off 3 residues early in the read; its end comes from the germline J gene. Germline CDR1 and CDR2: SGHRS and YFSETQ. V lost 0 bases and J lost 4; bases outside the gene matches: 7. The CDR3 is made up of 16 amino acids.

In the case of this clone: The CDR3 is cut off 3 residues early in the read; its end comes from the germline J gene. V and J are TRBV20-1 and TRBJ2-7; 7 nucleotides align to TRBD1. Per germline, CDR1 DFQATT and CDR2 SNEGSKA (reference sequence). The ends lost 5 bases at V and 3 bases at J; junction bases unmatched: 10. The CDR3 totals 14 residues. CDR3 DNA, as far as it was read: TGCAGTGCTGAGGCACAGGGGCCAAGCTACGAG. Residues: CSAEAQGPSYE. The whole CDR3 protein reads CSAEAQGPSYEQYF.

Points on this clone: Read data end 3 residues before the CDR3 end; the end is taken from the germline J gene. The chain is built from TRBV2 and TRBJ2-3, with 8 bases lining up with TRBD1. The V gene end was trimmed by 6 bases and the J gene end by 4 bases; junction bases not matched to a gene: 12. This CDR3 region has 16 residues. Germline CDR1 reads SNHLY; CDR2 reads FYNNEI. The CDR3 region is CASSEGRGLGPDTQYF. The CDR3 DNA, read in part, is TGTGCCAGCAGCGAGGGCAGGGGGCTCGGCCCAGATACG.

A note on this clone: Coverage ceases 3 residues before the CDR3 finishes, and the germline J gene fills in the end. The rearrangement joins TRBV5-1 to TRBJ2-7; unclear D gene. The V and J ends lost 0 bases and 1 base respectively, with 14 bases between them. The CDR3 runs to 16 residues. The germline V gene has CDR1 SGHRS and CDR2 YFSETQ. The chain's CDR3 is CASSLGAVVGSYEQYF. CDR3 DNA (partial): TGCGCCAGCAGCTTGGGGGCAGTTGTTGGGTCCTACGAG.

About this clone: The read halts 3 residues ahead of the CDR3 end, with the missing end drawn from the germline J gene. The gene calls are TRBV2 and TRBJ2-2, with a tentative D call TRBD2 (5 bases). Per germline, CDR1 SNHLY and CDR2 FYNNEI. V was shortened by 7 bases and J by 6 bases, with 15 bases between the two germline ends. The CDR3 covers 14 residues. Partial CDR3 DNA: TGTGCCAGCATCGCGGGCCCGGGATCCGGGGAG. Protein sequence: CASIAGPGSGE. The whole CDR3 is CASIAGPGSGELFF.

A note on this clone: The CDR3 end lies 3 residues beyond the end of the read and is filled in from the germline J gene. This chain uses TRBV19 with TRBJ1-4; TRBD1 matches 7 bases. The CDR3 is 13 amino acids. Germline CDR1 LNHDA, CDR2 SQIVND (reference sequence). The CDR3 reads CATEGAYNSPLFF. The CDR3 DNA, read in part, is TGTGCCACCGAGGGGGCCTATAATTCACCA.

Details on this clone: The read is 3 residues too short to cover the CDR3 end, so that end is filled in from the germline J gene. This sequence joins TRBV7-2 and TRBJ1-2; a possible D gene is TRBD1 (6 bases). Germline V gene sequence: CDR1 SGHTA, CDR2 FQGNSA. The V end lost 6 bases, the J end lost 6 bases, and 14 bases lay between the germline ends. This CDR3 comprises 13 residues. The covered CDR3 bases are TGTGCCAGCAGATTTCAGGGGTCCGATGGC. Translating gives CASRFQGSDG. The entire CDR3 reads CASRFQGSDGYTF.

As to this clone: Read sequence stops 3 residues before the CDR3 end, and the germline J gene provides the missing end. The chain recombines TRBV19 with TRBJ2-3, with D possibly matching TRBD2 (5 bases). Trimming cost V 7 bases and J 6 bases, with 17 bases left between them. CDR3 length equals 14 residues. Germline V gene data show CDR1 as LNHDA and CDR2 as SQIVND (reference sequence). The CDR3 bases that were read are TGTGCCAGTACCCTCTCGCCGTCGGGGGATACG. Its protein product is CASTLSPSGDT. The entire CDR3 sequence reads CASTLSPSGDTQYF. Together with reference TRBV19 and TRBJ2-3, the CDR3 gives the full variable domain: DGGITQSPKYLFRKEGQNVTLSCEQNLNHDAMYWYRQDPGQGLRLIYYSQIVNDFQKGDIAEGYSVSREKKESFPLTVTSAQKNPTAFYLCASTLSPSGDTQYFGPGTRLTVL.

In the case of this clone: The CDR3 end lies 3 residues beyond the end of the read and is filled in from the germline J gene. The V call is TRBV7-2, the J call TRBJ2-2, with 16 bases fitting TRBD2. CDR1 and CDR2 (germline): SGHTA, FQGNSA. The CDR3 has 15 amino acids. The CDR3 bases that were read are TGTGCCAGCAACATGGGACTAGCGGGGGGGCGGCAG. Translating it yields CASNMGLAGGRQ. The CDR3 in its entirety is CASNMGLAGGRQLFF.

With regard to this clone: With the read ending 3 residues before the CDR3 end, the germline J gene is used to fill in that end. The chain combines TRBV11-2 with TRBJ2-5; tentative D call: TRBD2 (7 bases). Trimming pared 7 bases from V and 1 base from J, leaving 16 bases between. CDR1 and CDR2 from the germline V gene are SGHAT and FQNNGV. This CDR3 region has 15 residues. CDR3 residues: CASTLVAGAQETQYF. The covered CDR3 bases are TGTGCCAGCACCCTGGTTGCGGGGGCCCAAGAGACC.